The 27 T cell receptor beta chains listed next were all sequenced from one sample in a study of blood T cell repertoires in COVID-19. The repertoire was sequenced with immunoSEQ multiplex PCR; TCRdb's copy has only in-frame clones and lacks some. The data show 110,000 to 150,000 clones, 82% seen once. Sequencing used peripheral blood. The source is a woman older than 75 with acute or convalescent COVID-19.

The V gene is TRBV24-1, the J gene TRBJ2-7; D possibly corresponds to TRBD1 (7 bases). CDR1 KGHDR and CDR2 SFDVKD come from the germline V gene. With 2 bases removed from V and 2 bases from J, the gap between germline ends came to 12 bases. The CDR3 contains 15 residues. The CDR3 reads CATSDSARGAYEQYF. CDR3 in DNA: TGTGCCACCAGTGATTCAGCCAGGGGGGCCTACGAGCAGTACTTC.

The CDR3 here is CASSLRGQGSYGYTF. CDR3 DNA sequence: TGTGCCAGCAGTTTACGGGGACAGGGGAGCTATGGCTACACCTTC. The chain uses TRBV28 and TRBJ1-2, with 10 bases identical to TRBD1. The CDR3 consists of 15 residues. CDR1 MDHEN and CDR2 SYDVKM come from the germline V gene. Unmatched junction bases numbered 4, after V lost 2 bases and J lost 4 bases.

This chain connects TRBV4-2 to TRBJ2-1; D ambiguous. The germline gives CDR1 LGHNA, CDR2 YNFKEQ. CDR3 length: 17 amino acids. The V end was cut by 0 bases, the J end by 0 bases, with 12 bases between. The CDR3 reads CASSQDPWLSSYNEQFF. The CDR3 region has the DNA TGTGCCAGCAGCCAAGACCCCTGGTTGAGCTCCTACAATGAGCAGTTCTTC.

The CDR3 region is CASSIKGQGAYEQYF. DNA for the CDR3: TGTGCCAGTAGTATCAAAGGGCAGGGGGCCTACGAGCAGTACTTC. V is TRBV19 and J is TRBJ2-7; 7 bases fit TRBD1. Per germline, CDR1 LNHDA and CDR2 SQIVND (reference sequence). The CDR3 extends over 15 amino acids. V lost 3 bases and J lost 2; bases outside the gene matches: 7. The full variable domain, rest sourced from reference TRBV19 and TRBJ2-7, is DGGITQSPKYLFRKEGQNVTLSCEQNLNHDAMYWYRQDPGQGLRLIYYSQIVNDFQKGDIAEGYSVSREKKESFPLTVTSAQKNPTAFYLCASSIKGQGAYEQYFGPGTRLTVT.

Written as DNA, the CDR3 is TGTGCCAGCTTCCTCGGGACTCCCCGTCCTACTCTGATCAATGAGCAGTTCTTC. This codes for CASFLGTPRPTLINEQFF. J is TRBJ2-1 and V is TRBV21-1; the D call TRBD2 from the table was never checked on the DNA. TRBV21-1 is a known pseudogene. The length of the CDR3 is 18 residues.

The chain joins TRBV5-1 to TRBJ1-3; D remains ambiguous. Germline CDR1 reads SGHRS; CDR2 reads YFSETQ. This CDR3 has 15 amino acids. V was cut by 0 bases and J by 7 bases, with 14 bases left in between. The CDR3 spells CASSLGSWRSNTIYF. In DNA, the CDR3 is TGCGCCAGCAGCTTGGGTTCGTGGAGATCGAACACCATATATTTT. Full variable domain (outside the CDR3, taken from reference TRBV5-1 and TRBJ1-3): KAGVTQTPRYLIKTRGQQVTLSCSPISGHRSVSWYQQTPGQGLQFLFEYFSETQRNKGNFPGRFSGRQFSNSRSEMNVSTLELGDSALYLCASSLGSWRSNTIYFGEGSWLTVV.

This chain joins TRBV18 and TRBJ1-1; no reliable D call. This CDR3 spans 15 amino acids. With 2 bases removed from V and 1 base from J, the gap between germline ends came to 11 bases. CDR1 is KGHSH, CDR2 LQKENI, per germline. Written as DNA, the CDR3 is TGTGCCAGCTCACCATCGGTACAGACGAACACTGAAGCTTTCTTT. Encoded protein: CASSPSVQTNTEAFF.

This chain joins TRBV28 and TRBJ2-2; 10 bases are shared with TRBD2. CDR1 is MDHEN and CDR2 is SYDVKM in the germline V gene. CDR3 length: 16 residues. The V segment lost 2 bases and the J segment 7 bases; nucleotides outside the gene matches: 7. The CDR3 reads CASSLTQRGGFGELFF. The CDR3 DNA follows: TGTGCCAGCAGTTTAACTCAGCGGGGGGGCTTCGGGGAGCTGTTTTTT. The full variable domain, its missing parts supplied by reference TRBV28 and TRBJ2-2, is DVKVTQSSRYLVKRTGEKVFLECVQDMDHENMFWYRQDPGLGLRLIYFSYDVKMKEKGDIPEGYSVSREKKERFSLILESASTNQTSMYLCASSLTQRGGFGELFFGEGSRLTVL.

The V gene is TRBV3-1 (or the pseudogene TRBV3-2), the J gene TRBJ2-1; D perhaps matches TRBD1 (6 bases). The germline V gene encodes CDR1 LGHDT and CDR2 YNNKEL (reference sequence). The CDR3 is 14 amino acids. Trimming took off 1 base at V and 5 bases at J, with 9 bases between the two ends. This chain's CDR3 is CASSQADRDNEQFF. Written as DNA, the CDR3 is TGTGCCAGCAGCCAAGCGGACAGAGACAATGAGCAGTTCTTC.

J is TRBJ2-2 and V is TRBV5-1, with TRBD2 matching over 8 bases. Germline CDR1 and CDR2: SGHRS and YFSETQ. The CDR3 extends over 16 amino acids. Trimming removed 3 bases from V and 6 bases from J; junction bases left unmatched: 10. CDR3 nucleotide sequence: TGCGCCAGCAGCTCTACCGGGACTAGGTCGGCCGGGGAGCTGTTTTTT. The encoded protein is CASSSTGTRSAGELFF. Full variable domain (outside the CDR3, taken from reference TRBV5-1 and TRBJ2-2): KAGVTQTPRYLIKTRGQQVTLSCSPISGHRSVSWYQQTPGQGLQFLFEYFSETQRNKGNFPGRFSGRQFSNSRSEMNVSTLELGDSALYLCASSSTGTRSAGELFFGEGSRLTVL.

The chain employs TRBV6-1 and TRBJ1-2; the D gene is possibly TRBD1 (6 bases). CDR3 size: 14 residues. Trimming removed 2 bases from V and 4 bases from J, with 11 bases in between. Germline CDR1 is MNHNS and CDR2 is SASEGT. This CDR3 reads CASSEPGGAYGYTF. The CDR3 DNA is TGTGCCAGCAGTGAACCTGGGGGGGCCTATGGCTACACCTTC.

The V and J genes are TRBV29-1 and TRBJ2-1; D perhaps matches TRBD2 (5 bases). V was trimmed by 7 bases and J by 5 bases, leaving 18 bases between them. Germline-derived CDR1 and CDR2 are SQVTM and ANQGSEA. The CDR3 is 14 amino acids. Here the CDR3 reads CSGKTSRANNEQFF. In DNA, the CDR3 is TGCAGCGGCAAAACTAGTAGAGCCAACAATGAGCAGTTCTTC.

The chain joins TRBV18 to TRBJ1-3, with unresolved D. Germline V gene sequence: CDR1 KGHSH, CDR2 LQKENI. The length of the CDR3 is 14 residues. V gave up 3 bases and J gave up 3 bases, with 9 bases separating them. The CDR3 sequence is CASSPRQNGNTIYF. CDR3 nucleotides: TGTGCCAGCTCACCGAGGCAAAATGGAAACACCATATATTTT.

The chain is built from TRBV28 and TRBJ2-7; 10 nucleotides match TRBD1. V gave up 10 bases and J gave up 3 bases; unmatched junction bases: 9. Germline V lookup: CDR1 MDHEN, CDR2 SYDVKM. The CDR3 runs to 14 residues. The CDR3, as DNA: TGTGCCACCCTAGGACAGGGGGTGATCTACGAGCAGTACTTC. It specifies CATLGQGVIYEQYF.

This clone was counted once. The rearrangement links TRBV7-8 to TRBJ2-2; the match to TRBD2 covers 8 bases. Germline CDR1 and CDR2: SGHVS and FQNEAQ. The CDR3 loop spans 16 amino acids. Losses at the gene ends were 1 base for V and 2 bases for J; bases not matched to a gene: 3. The DNA of the CDR3 is TGTGCCAGCAGCTTAGGAAGCGGGGGCAACACCGGGGAGCTGTTTTTT. Translated, it gives CASSLGSGGNTGELFF.

The chain combines TRBV14 with TRBJ1-2; 8 bases map to TRBD1. Germline CDR1 reads SGHDN; CDR2 reads FVKESK. V was pared by 3 bases and J by 10 bases, with 4 bases of the junction left unmatched. The CDR3 runs to 12 residues. As DNA, the CDR3 is TGTGCCAGCAGCCAGGACAGGGACCTCTACACCTTC. This translates into CASSQDRDLYTF.

The chain recombines TRBV27 with TRBJ1-2; 10 positions match TRBD1. Losses at the gene ends were 6 bases for V and 5 bases for J; bases not matched to a gene: 27. The CDR3 consists of 21 residues. CDR1 MNHEY and CDR2 SMNVEV come from the germline V gene (reference sequence). The CDR3, as DNA: TGTGCCAGCAGCCCCCGGGACAGGGGACTATATTTGCGTGACAGGATATATGGCTACACCTTC. It codes for CASSPRDRGLYLRDRIYGYTF.

The rearrangement links TRBV2 to TRBJ1-4; D remains ambiguous. The CDR3 loop spans 16 amino acids. Germline V CDR1 and CDR2: SNHLY, FYNNEI. V lost 3 bases and J lost 0, with 11 bases in between. CDR3 nucleotides: TGTGCCAGCAGTGATTGGAGGGAGACAACTAATGAAAAACTGTTTTTT. Its protein is CASSDWRETTNEKLFF.

The chain links TRBV2 to TRBJ1-6; 9 positions match TRBD1. CDR1 and CDR2 (germline): SNHLY, FYNNEI. V lost 9 bases to trimming and J lost 14 bases; unmatched junction nucleotides: 8. This CDR3 has 12 residues. CDR3 protein: CARMDRGLSLHF. The CDR3, as DNA: TGTGCCAGAATGGACAGGGGTCTGTCCCTCCACTTT.

The chain joins TRBV5-4 to TRBJ2-7; D is perhaps TRBD1 (7 bases). V dropped 3 bases and J dropped 1 base, with 14 bases sitting between them. CDR1 and CDR2 from the germline V gene are SGHNT and YYREEE (reference sequence). The CDR3 runs to 15 residues. In nucleotides, the CDR3 is TGTGCCAGCAGCTCCGCGCGGGACAGTTCCTACGAGCAGTACTTC. It yields the protein CASSSARDSSYEQYF.

The chain combines TRBV5-1 with TRBJ1-2, with D possibly TRBD1 on 5 matching bases. V gave up 0 bases and J gave up 7 bases, with 19 bases separating them. This CDR3 contains 16 residues. Germline V lookup: CDR1 SGHRS, CDR2 YFSETQ. CDR3 in amino acids: CASSLDQGLPWGGYTF. The CDR3 region has the DNA TGCGCCAGCAGCTTGGATCAGGGCCTCCCCTGGGGTGGCTACACCTTC. The variable domain in full, with the rest retrieved from reference TRBV5-1 and TRBJ1-2, is KAGVTQTPRYLIKTRGQQVTLSCSPISGHRSVSWYQQTPGQGLQFLFEYFSETQRNKGNFPGRFSGRQFSNSRSEMNVSTLELGDSALYLCASSLDQGLPWGGYTFGSGTRLTVV.

The chain links TRBV10-2 to TRBJ2-1; 13 positions match TRBD2. After removal of 6 bases from V and 8 bases from J, the junction contained 10 bases not matched to a gene. This CDR3 region has 16 residues. CDR1 is WSHSY and CDR2 is SAAADI in the germline V gene. The CDR3 DNA reads as TGCGCCAGCAGCGAACTAGCGGGAGGGCAGGTTGATGAGCAGTTCTTC. It specifies CASSELAGGQVDEQFF.

The chain recombines TRBV19 with TRBJ1-1; the D gene is possibly TRBD1 (6 bases). The CDR3 has 12 amino acids. Germline V gene lookup returns CDR1 LNHDA and CDR2 SQIVND (reference sequence). V was pared by 8 bases and J by 4 bases, with 11 bases between. CDR3 nucleotides: TGTGCCAGTCGAACAGGGAGCACTGAAGCTTTCTTT. Protein: CASRTGSTEAFF.

The gene calls are TRBV19 and TRBJ2-7; D is uncertain. Trimming cost V 3 bases and J 3 bases, with 12 bases left between them. The germline CDR1 and CDR2 sequences are LNHDA and SQIVND (reference sequence). The CDR3 extends over 14 amino acids. The CDR3 is CASSISSNHYEQYF. As DNA, the CDR3 is TGTGCCAGTAGTATTTCGAGTAACCACTACGAGCAGTACTTC.

The genes are TRBV28 and TRBJ1-5, with D possibly being TRBD1 (5 bases). The CDR3 extends over 15 amino acids. Germline-derived CDR1 and CDR2 are MDHEN and SYDVKM. Trimming left V 9 bases short and J 5 bases short, with 20 bases between. In DNA form, the CDR3 reads TGTGCCAGTGCTACATGGCAGGGTATCTATCAGCCCCAGCATTTT. This sequence encodes CASATWQGIYQPQHF.

The rearrangement uses TRBV7-9 and TRBJ2-1; 8 positions match TRBD1. Germline lookup yields CDR1 SEHNR and CDR2 FQNEAQ (reference sequence). V gave up 3 bases and J gave up 4 bases; unmatched junction bases: 8. The CDR3 has 16 amino acids. For the CDR3, the DNA is TGTGCCAGCAGCTTTACATCAGGGGGCAGATACAATGAGCAGTTCTTC. Its translation: CASSFTSGGRYNEQFF.

The chain uses TRBV12-3 or TRBV12-4 and TRBJ1-5; D is unresolved. The V gene lost 7 bases and the J gene lost 5 bases, with 9 bases spanning the gap. The CDR3 runs 12 residues. CDR3 coding DNA: TGTGCCAGCACTCGCGATCATCAGCCCCAGCATTTT. This sequence encodes CASTRDHQPQHF.